Each of the 30 T cell receptor beta chains below was sequenced from the same sample in a study of T cells after yellow fever vaccination (dated by TCRdb to about 2019). What this sample's treatment or condition label stands for: live attenuated yellow fever vaccine strain. The library came from 5' RACE. This sample was sequenced with an Illumina HiSeq 2500. The public reads were reanalyzed by TCRdb: fastp trimming at Q25, MiXCR alignment, in-frame beta chains only. Rows matching on CDR3 protein sequence are summarized as one entry with the most common DNA and genes. Across this sample there are about 360,000 distinct CDR3 sequences, with over 5% seen only once. The ten largest account for approximately 15% of the sample. The sequenced sample was PBMCs, obtained 5 days after the yellow fever booster vaccination. Every receptor here comes from a man aged 25-45 years who received the YFV17D yellow fever vaccine.

In its sample, this clonotype was seen many times. This sequence joins TRBV6-1 and TRBJ2-5; D perhaps matches TRBD2 (5 bases). The CDR3 spans 15 residues. The V gene lost 1 base and the J gene lost 1 base, with 10 bases spanning the gap. Germline values: CDR1 MNHNS, CDR2 SASEGT. CDR3 loop: CASSEGMTTQETQYF. The CDR3 region has the DNA TGTGCCAGCAGTGAAGGAATGACTACCCAAGAGACCCAGTACTTC.

This clonotype appeared many times. The gene calls are TRBV12-3 or TRBV12-4 and TRBJ2-5; maybe TRBD1 (6 bases). The CDR3 length is 14 residues. V lost 5 bases and J lost 1, with 11 bases in between. CDR3: CASSIWTVQETQYF. CDR3 coding DNA: TGTGCCAGCAGTATATGGACAGTCCAAGAGACCCAGTACTTC.

This clonotype showed up just a few times. The chain uses TRBV20-1 and TRBJ2-2; TRBD1 matches 12 bases. CDR3 size: 15 residues. With 5 bases clipped from V and 6 bases from J, the junction kept 7 bases outside the gene matches. Germline CDR1 DFQATT, CDR2 SNEGSKA (reference sequence). CDR3 nucleotide sequence: TGCAGTGCTTCCGGGACAGGGGGCTTCGCCGGGGAGCTGTTTTTT. Its protein is CSASGTGGFAGELFF.

The chain recombines TRBV9 with TRBJ2-7, with 8 bases lining up with TRBD2. CDR1 and CDR2 (germline): SGDLS, YYNGEE. Trimming took 0 bases from V and 7 from J; bases not matched to a gene: 12. The CDR3 spans 16 residues. DNA for the CDR3: TGTGCCAGCAGCGTAGATCCGGCTAGCGGGCTTGAAGAGCAGTACTTC. Protein: CASSVDPASGLEEQYF.

The chain carries TRBV15 and TRBJ2-1; the match to TRBD2 covers 9 bases. J was trimmed by 5 bases and V by 5 bases; bases with no gene match: 7. The CDR3 is made up of 15 amino acids. Germline V gives CDR1 LNHNV, CDR2 YYDKDF (reference sequence). CDR3 sequence (DNA): TGTGCCACCAGCGTAGGATCTAGCGGGAACAATGAGCAGTTCTTC. This codes for CATSVGSSGNNEQFF.

This clonotype was detected ten times or more. The rearrangement uses TRBV12-3 or TRBV12-4 and TRBJ2-5; either TRBD1 or TRBD2 may supply D (6 bases each). The CDR3 runs to 14 residues. Trimming stripped 6 bases from V and 2 bases from J, with 13 bases between. CDR3 protein: CASRRGVGQETQYF. The CDR3 DNA follows: TGTGCCAGCAGGAGGGGGGTGGGTCAAGAGACCCAGTACTTC.

In its sample, this clonotype was seen many times. The genes are TRBV7-2 and TRBJ2-4; TRBD2 agrees at 7 bases. The length of the CDR3 is 14 residues. Germline V lookup: CDR1 SGHTA, CDR2 FQGNSA. The junction had 6 bases not matched to a gene; V was cut back by 3 bases and J by 7 bases. CDR3 residues: CASSFRRETNIQYF. The CDR3, as DNA: TGTGCCAGCAGCTTCCGGCGGGAGACTAACATTCAGTACTTC.

This rearrangement joins TRBV5-1 to TRBJ2-7; D gene ambiguous. CDR3 length: 15 amino acids. Germline CDR1 reads SGHRS; CDR2 reads YFSETQ. V dropped 7 bases and J dropped 4 bases, with 21 bases sitting between them. The CDR3 DNA reads as TGCGCCAGCGCGGCAGGTGGGCAGGATACGTACGAGCAGTACTTC. Encoded protein: CASAAGGQDTYEQYF.

This clonotype showed up just a few times. The chain recombines TRBV29-1 with TRBJ2-3; 8 bases map to TRBD1. This CDR3 is built from 14 residues. Germline trimming cut 7 bases from V and 4 bases from J; bases unmatched to any gene: 10. Germline lookup yields CDR1 SQVTM and CDR2 ANQGSEA. The CDR3 region has the DNA TGCAGCGAACGAAGGACAGGGAGGCCAGATACGCAGTATTTT. Protein product: CSERRTGRPDTQYF.

The genes are TRBV11-2 and TRBJ2-7, with 9 positions matching TRBD2. This CDR3 region has 18 residues. The V segment lost 5 bases and the J segment 2 bases; nucleotides outside the gene matches: 16. Looked up from germline, CDR1 is SGHAT and CDR2 is FQNNGV. The CDR3: CASSPQGGGVAVAYEQYF. The CDR3 DNA sequence: TGTGCCAGCAGCCCCCAGGGCGGGGGGGTAGCGGTTGCCTACGAGCAGTACTTC.

This clonotype was seen at least ten times. The V and J genes are TRBV6-2 or TRBV6-3 and TRBJ2-1; 9 nucleotides match TRBD2. Trimming took 10 bases from V and 9 from J; bases not matched to a gene: 16. The germline CDR1 and CDR2 sequences are MNHEY and SVGEGT. This CDR3 contains 15 residues. The CDR3 protein is CATRRREGTATEQFF. In DNA form, the CDR3 reads TGTGCCACCCGCCGGCGGGAGGGCACCGCGACTGAGCAGTTCTTC.

This clonotype was seen repeatedly, ten times or more. The rearrangement joins TRBV28 to TRBJ2-7, with TRBD2 matching over 10 bases. The CDR3 runs 14 residues. Germline-derived CDR1 and CDR2 are MDHEN and SYDVKM. The junction had 8 bases not matched to a gene; V was cut back by 8 bases and J by 4 bases. The CDR3 DNA sequence: TGTGCCAGCGCCGGACTAGCGGAGAATTACGAGCAGTACTTC. This translates into CASAGLAENYEQYF.

This chain links TRBV19 with TRBJ2-7; D is possibly TRBD1 or TRBD2 (5 bases each). There are 14 residues in the CDR3. The germline V and J ends were trimmed by 6 bases and 4 bases, with 16 bases remaining between them. Germline V gene data show CDR1 as LNHDA and CDR2 as SQIVND (reference sequence). The CDR3 region has the DNA TGTGCCAGTAGCCCAGGGACGGCTAATTACGAGCAGTACTTC. Translated: CASSPGTANYEQYF.

J is TRBJ2-5 and V is TRBV15, with TRBD2 identical over 8 bases. V lost 5 bases, J lost 4 bases, and 6 bases stayed unmatched. This CDR3 region has 14 residues. The germline V gene has CDR1 LNHNV and CDR2 YYDKDF (reference sequence). CDR3 sequence (DNA): TGTGCCACCAGCGGGTCGGGAGGGTCAGAGACCCAGTACTTC. It encodes CATSGSGGSETQYF.

This clonotype was counted at least ten times. The genes are TRBV29-1 and TRBJ2-1; TRBD1 matches 9 bases. V lost 5 bases, J lost 5 bases, and 4 bases stayed unmatched. This CDR3 spans 13 amino acids. Per the germline V gene, CDR1 is SQVTM and CDR2 is ANQGSEA. The CDR3 loop is CSVRTGAHNEQFF. The DNA for the CDR3 is TGCAGCGTTCGGACAGGGGCCCACAATGAGCAGTTCTTC.

This clonotype was counted only a few times. This chain uses TRBV7-3 with TRBJ2-5; TRBD1 is a possible D gene (5 bases). The CDR3 is made up of 13 amino acids. The V gene's germline CDR1 is SGHTA and CDR2 FQGTGA. Trimming pared 3 bases from V and 5 bases from J, leaving 10 bases between. CDR3 protein: CASSFTAGETQYF. The CDR3 nucleotides are TGTGCCAGCAGCTTCACGGCAGGGGAGACCCAGTACTTC.

Many counts were recorded for this clonotype. The chain is built from TRBV6-2 or TRBV6-3 and TRBJ2-1; TRBD1 matches 11 bases. J gave up 6 bases and V 10 bases, and 8 bases lay outside the gene matches. Germline V CDR1 and CDR2: MNHEY, SVGEGT. CDR3 length equals 14 residues. Written as DNA, the CDR3 is TGTGCCATAGGACAGGGGGCCATCATCAATGAGCAGTTCTTC. Translation gives CAIGQGAIINEQFF.

On this clonotype itself: In this CDR3 the conserved last residue, phenylalanine or tryptophan, is missing, so a read error is likely. This chain links TRBV12-3 or TRBV12-4 with TRBJ2-1, with 13 bases fitting TRBD2. There are 14 residues in the CDR3. After removal of 3 bases from V and 10 bases from J, the junction contained 3 bases not matched to a gene. The DNA of the CDR3 is TGTGCCAGCAGTTTGACTAGCGGGAGGAAGGAGCAGTTCTCC. Its protein is CASSLTSGRKEQFS.

This rearrangement joins TRBV20-1 to TRBJ1-4; D gene unclear. Trimming took 2 bases from V and 6 from J, leaving 10 bases between them. Per germline, CDR1 DFQATT and CDR2 SNEGSKA (reference sequence). The CDR3 runs 13 residues. This CDR3 reads CSARPGFDEKLFF. The CDR3 bases are TGCAGTGCTAGACCTGGGTTTGATGAAAAACTGTTTTTT.

This clonotype was counted at least ten times. The rearrangement links TRBV30 to TRBJ2-1; 7 bases are a match to TRBD2. V dropped 1 base and J dropped 9; count of bases not matched to a gene: 3. CDR1 and CDR2 (germline): GTSNPN, SVGIG (reference sequence). This CDR3 has 12 residues. CDR3 amino acids: CAWSAGGSEQFF. CDR3 sequence (DNA): TGTGCCTGGAGTGCGGGGGGATCTGAGCAGTTCTTC.

The V call is TRBV7-7, the J call TRBJ2-1, with TRBD2 matching over 7 bases. This CDR3 region has 15 residues. After removal of 3 bases from V and 4 bases from J, the junction contained 6 bases not matched to a gene. Germline V lookup: CDR1 SSHAT, CDR2 FNYEAQ (reference sequence). CDR3 residues: CASSFRTGGYNEQFF. CDR3 nucleotide sequence: TGTGCCAGCAGCTTTCGGACGGGAGGTTACAATGAGCAGTTCTTC.

This clonotype was observed at least ten times. The V gene is TRBV15, the J gene TRBJ2-2; D remains unclear. The CDR3 is 12 residues long. Trimming stripped 8 bases from V and 1 base from J, with 5 bases between. Germline-derived CDR1 and CDR2 are LNHNV and YYDKDF (reference sequence). The CDR3 DNA reads as TGTGCCACCGTGGGGAACACCGGGGAGCTGTTTTTT. Protein sequence: CATVGNTGELFF.

The V and J genes are TRBV19 and TRBJ2-5; 8 bases line up with TRBD2. CDR3 length equals 14 residues. Looked up from germline, CDR1 is LNHDA and CDR2 is SQIVND (reference sequence). Losses at the gene ends were 9 bases for V and 5 bases for J; bases not matched to a gene: 11. CDR3 region: CASREGWNSETQYF. The CDR3 nucleotides are TGTGCCAGCCGGGAGGGTTGGAACTCGGAGACCCAGTACTTC.

This clonotype was observed a few times. V is TRBV6-5 and J is TRBJ2-1; 14 bases are shared with TRBD2. J lost 4 bases, V lost 3 bases, and 8 bases had no gene match. Looked up from germline, CDR1 is MNHEY and CDR2 is SVGAGI. This CDR3 contains 18 residues. The CDR3 is CASSYSGTSGRSYNEQFF. For the CDR3, the DNA is TGTGCCAGCAGTTATTCCGGGACTAGCGGGAGATCATACAATGAGCAGTTCTTC.

The table lists this clonotype with many counts. The chain recombines TRBV20-1 with TRBJ2-7, with unresolved D. The CDR3 is made up of 13 amino acids. Germline V gene lookup returns CDR1 DFQATT and CDR2 SNEGSKA (reference sequence). DNA of the CDR3: TGCGGACCTAGGGCCGTTGACTCCTACGAGCAGTACTTC. Protein sequence: CGPRAVDSYEQYF.

The chain couples TRBV7-2 to TRBJ2-2; TRBD1 might be the D (6 bases). The CDR3 runs 15 residues. Germline V gives CDR1 SGHTA, CDR2 FQGNSA. Trimming pared 1 base from V and 3 bases from J, leaving 9 bases between. Here the CDR3 reads CASSLEAGDTGELFF. The CDR3 bases are TGTGCCAGCAGCTTAGAAGCAGGGGACACCGGGGAGCTGTTTTTT.

Only one count was recorded for this clonotype. CDR3 region: CASSPETGALYEQYF. The CDR3 DNA sequence: TGTGCCAGCTCACCGGAGACAGGGGCCCTCTACGAGCAGTACTTC. The rearrangement joins TRBV18 to TRBJ2-7; 8 nucleotides match TRBD1. Losses at the gene ends were 3 bases for V and 3 bases for J; bases not matched to a gene: 7. This CDR3 spans 15 amino acids. Looked up from germline, CDR1 is KGHSH and CDR2 is LQKENI.

The table lists this clonotype with many counts. The rearrangement uses TRBV11-2 and TRBJ2-7; D is undetermined. The CDR3 contains 12 residues. Germline V gene data show CDR1 as SGHAT and CDR2 as FQNNGV. V was trimmed by 5 bases and J by 2 bases, leaving 7 bases between them. This chain's CDR3 is CASSKRAYEQYF. DNA for the CDR3: TGTGCCAGCAGCAAGAGAGCCTACGAGCAGTACTTC.

This clonotype was observed a few times. V gene TRBV6-5 combines with J gene TRBJ1-1; D is ambiguous. This CDR3 contains 13 residues. Germline CDR1 and CDR2: MNHEY and SVGAGI. The germline V and J ends were trimmed by 2 bases and 4 bases, with 8 bases remaining between them. The CDR3 spells CASSYPDGTEAFF. The CDR3 DNA sequence: TGTGCCAGCAGTTACCCCGATGGCACTGAAGCTTTCTTT.

There are many counts of this clonotype. V and J are TRBV20-1 and TRBJ2-7, with 7 bases lining up with TRBD2. The junction had 12 bases not matched to a gene; V was cut back by 6 bases and J by 7 bases. This CDR3 has 13 residues. CDR1 and CDR2 from the germline V gene are DFQATT and SNEGSKA (reference sequence). DNA of the CDR3: TGCAGTGCCCTTACAGCGGGATGGGTAGAGCAGTACTTC. Its translation: CSALTAGWVEQYF.